The T cell receptor beta chain under discussion was sequenced for a study of blood T cell repertoires in COVID-19. Study in general: T cells, B-cell-depleted T cells, or PBMCs provided the cDNA or gDNA that served as material.

TCRdb's table, derived via immunoSEQ multiplex PCR, lists solely in-frame clones and lacks some. This sample has tens of thousands of clones, with approximately 83% found just once. The V end was cut by 0 bases, the J end by 3 bases, with 10 bases between. The CDR3 totals 14 residues. The germline V gene encodes CDR1 SGHNT and CDR2 YYREEE (reference sequence). This clone was counted once. This receptor was identified in a human donor in a cohort sampled during active COVID-19. The chain recombines TRBV5-4 with TRBJ2-7; perhaps TRBD1 as D (5 bases). The sample comprised peripheral blood. CDR3 loop: CASSLAGRDYEQYF. The CDR3 nucleotides are TGTGCCAGCAGCTTGGCCGGCAGGGACTACGAGCAGTACTTC. The full variable domain, completed using reference TRBV5-4 and TRBJ2-7, is ETGVTQSPTHLIKTRGQQVTLRCSSQSGHNTVSWYQQALGQGPQFIFQYYREEENGRGNFPPRFSGLQFPNYSSELNVNALELDDSALYLCASSLAGRDYEQYFGPGTRLTVT.